This T cell receptor (beta chain) was identified during a study of blood T cell repertoires in COVID-19. Overall study: Specimens from acute and convalescent COVID-19 originated in the United States, Italy and Spain. The cDNA or gDNA used as material had been derived from T cells, B-cell-depleted T cells, or PBMCs.

The CDR3 is 12 amino acids. Trimming took 0 bases from V and 6 from J, leaving 7 bases between them. Germline values: CDR1 SQVTM, CDR2 ANQGSEA. Original handling: From reference gene primer amplification, estimates of nucleated cell counts were derived. Sequencing was performed with immunoSEQ multiplex PCR; in TCRdb, only in-frame clones are kept and a portion is missing. The DNA gave D and trimming, while V, J and clone size come from that table. The data show 30,000 to 45,000 clones, with roughly 88% seen just once and roughly 32% held by the top ten. The rearrangement uses TRBV29-1 and TRBJ2-3; weak D call: TRBD2 (6 bases). The specimen was peripheral blood. The TCR was taken from a man between 70 and 80 years old with active COVID-19. The CDR3 loop is CSVEDGGDTQYF. DNA of the CDR3: TGCAGCGTTGAAGATGGGGGGGATACGCAGTATTTT.